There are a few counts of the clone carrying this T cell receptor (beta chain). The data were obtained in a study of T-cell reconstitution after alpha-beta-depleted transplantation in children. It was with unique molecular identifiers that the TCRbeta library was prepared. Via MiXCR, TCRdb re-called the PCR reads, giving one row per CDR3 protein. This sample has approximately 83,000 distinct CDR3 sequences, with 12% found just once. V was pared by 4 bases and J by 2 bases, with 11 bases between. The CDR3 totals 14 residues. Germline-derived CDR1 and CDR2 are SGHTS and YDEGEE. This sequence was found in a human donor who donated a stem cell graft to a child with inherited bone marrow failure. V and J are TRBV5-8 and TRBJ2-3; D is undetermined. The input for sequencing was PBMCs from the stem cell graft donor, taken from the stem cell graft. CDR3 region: CASSPQAVTDTQYF. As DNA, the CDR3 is TGTGCCAGCAGCCCCCAGGCAGTCACAGATACGCAGTATTTT. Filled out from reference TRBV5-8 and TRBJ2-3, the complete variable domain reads EAGVTQSPTHLIKTRGQQATLRCSPISGHTSVYWYQQALGLGLQFLLWYDEGEERNRGNFPPRFSGRQFPNYSSELNVNALELEDSALYLCASSPQAVTDTQYFGPGTRLTVL.